Here is one T cell receptor (beta chain) with its context. Antigen unknown. This record comes from a study of shared clonotypes between healthy human individuals. Overall study findings and caveats: The generation probabilities recorded for non-shared clonotypes fell below those of clonotypes shared by all four donors.

To make CD8 memory, CD45RO+ cells were put together with CCR7-negative CD45RA+ TemRA cells. As originally analysed: Filtering differed because ImmunoSEQ produced junction-only sequences that carried no quality scores. This table comes from immunoSEQ multiplex PCR, and its TCRdb copy is limited to in-frame clones, with some not included. The V and J calls and clone size come from that table; D and trimming were worked out from the DNA. The sample includes a few hundred thousand clones, approximately 96% of them seen just once. Sequences were obtained from memory CD8+ T cells sorted from blood. The subset is: CD45RO+ cells pooled with CCR7-negative TemRA cells. The clonotype comes from a man under 40 in good health.

The CDR3 protein is CSVAAGLTGYEQYF. CDR3 coding DNA: TGCAGCGTTGCTGCGGGTCTAACCGGCTACGAGCAGTACTTC. This chain joins TRBV29-1 and TRBJ2-7; D is possibly TRBD2 (5 bases). The V gene lost 4 bases and the J gene lost 3 bases, with 16 bases spanning the gap. From germline, CDR1 is SQVTM and CDR2 ANQGSEA. CDR3 length: 14 residues.